Listed here is a single T cell receptor beta chain. Its cognate antigen is unknown. The data originate from a study of blood T cells in healthy people across ages. About the research overall: About one barcoded beta molecule per two T cells was captured by template switching.

Trimming shortened V by 0 bases and J by 7 bases, and 12 bases separated the two germline ends. The CDR3 has 14 amino acids. In germline, CDR1 is LNHNV, CDR2 YYDKDF (reference sequence). General study findings and limits: Diversity estimates drawn from one million T cells were deemed underestimates.

With a J-beta primer mix and a sample-barcoded 5' primer, a second PCR ran about 7 to 12 cycles. Each cDNA molecule was tagged by a template-switch adaptor that had 12 random nucleotides. TCRdb fed the 5' RACE reads into MiXCR, producing one record per CDR3 protein. The table records about 900,000 distinct CDR3 sequences, 48% of them present only once. The chain has TRBV15 and TRBJ1-2; D is undetermined. This sequence was found in a young man in good health. The source material was blood. In nucleotides, the CDR3 is TGTGCCACCAGCAGAGATGTCCTAACTCTTGGCTACACCTTC. It codes for CATSRDVLTLGYTF.